Listed below are T cell receptor beta chains from one sample, sequenced in a study of T cells after yellow fever vaccination. From the 5' RACE reads, TCRdb called clonotypes with MiXCR, one entry per CDR3 protein. The table has about 350,000 distinct CDR3 sequences, approximately 4% seen once; the top ten hold around 23%. This specimen consisted of PBMCs, obtained 5 days after the yellow fever booster vaccination. Every receptor here comes from a man between 18 and 29 years old who received the YFV17D yellow fever vaccine. The CDR3 runs from the conserved cysteine through the conserved F or W. Fields, in order: V gene, clone size, D gene, J gene, CDR3 protein, CDR3 DNA. The D gene is left open where the match is weak. Clone size is shown for a subset of rows, as once, few, many or a class of expanded clone.

TRBV4-2	many	.	TRBJ2-5	CASSQDPPQVGQETQYF	TGTGCCAGCAGCCAAGATCCCCCCCAAGTCGGTCAAGAGACCCAGTACTTC
TRBV6-6	few	.	TRBJ2-5	CASGGSGETQYF	TGTGCCAGCGGGGGTTCGGGAGAGACCCAGTACTTC
TRBV6-4	few	TRBD2	TRBJ2-3	CASSRTSGGAGTDTQYF	TGTGCCAGCAGCCGGACTAGCGGGGGGGCAGGCACAGATACGCAGTATTTT
TRBV5-1	many	.	TRBJ2-3	CASSLPRGIDTQYF	TGCGCCAGCAGCTTGCCGAGGGGGATAGATACGCAGTATTTT
TRBV6-2/TRBV6-3	many	.	TRBJ1-1	CASSPALRTTFF	TGTGCCAGCAGCCCCGCTCTACGAACGACTTTCTTT
TRBV5-1	few	.	TRBJ2-3	CASSSTTSTDTQYF	TGCGCCAGCAGCTCGACGACCAGCACAGATACGCAGTATTTT
TRBV5-1	.	TRBD2	TRBJ2-1	CASMVSGGPGDEQFF	TGCGCCAGCATGGTTTCGGGGGGGCCTGGAGATGAGCAGTTCTTC
TRBV3-1	.	.	TRBJ2-7	CASSQDVSSYEQYF	TGTGCCAGCAGCCAAGACGTAAGCTCCTACGAGCAGTACTTC
TRBV2	few	TRBD1	TRBJ2-1	CASRDRGHEQFF	TGTGCCAGCAGGGACAGGGGTCATGAGCAGTTCTTC
TRBV20-1	many	TRBD2	TRBJ2-2	CSARLAGGSGELFF	TGCAGTGCTAGGCTAGCGGGGGGTTCCGGGGAGCTGTTTTTT
TRBV4-3	many	.	TRBJ1-4	CASSQDVQGGEKLFF	TGCGCCAGCAGCCAAGATGTACAGGGAGGTGAAAAACTGTTTTTT
TRBV7-3	many	TRBD2	TRBJ2-1	CASSLIAGRGNEQFF	TGTGCCAGCAGCTTAATAGCGGGGCGGGGCAATGAGCAGTTCTTC
TRBV7-2	.	.	TRBJ2-5	CASSPAYSETQYF	TGTGCCAGCAGCCCCGCATATTCGGAGACCCAGTACTTC
TRBV10-3	few	TRBD2	TRBJ2-7	CAISGTSGRYEQYF	TGTGCCATCAGTGGGACTAGCGGGCGCTACGAGCAGTACTTC
TRBV27	.	TRBD2	TRBJ2-3	CASSFLTISSGVSTDTQYF	TGTGCCAGCAGTTTCCTAACCATCTCTAGCGGGGTTAGCACAGATACGCAGTATTTT
TRBV7-8	few	.	TRBJ1-6	CASSPRSGNTNSPLHF	TGTGCCAGCAGCCCCCGGTCGGGGAACACGAATTCACCCCTCCACTTT
TRBV10-2	.	.	TRBJ2-1	CASRGLGEQFF	TGCGCCAGCAGGGGATTGGGTGAGCAGTTCTTC
TRBV21-1	.	.	TRBJ1-4	CALSPDRGTNEKLFF	TGTGCCTTGTCCCCAGACAGGGGAACTAATGAAAAACTGTTTTTT
TRBV10-3	.	TRBD1	TRBJ2-3	CAISVGQGGDTQYF	TGTGCCATCAGTGTCGGACAGGGAGGAGATACGCAGTATTTT
TRBV12-3/TRBV12-4	few	.	TRBJ1-2	CASSPRTARTKSFGYTF	TGTGCCAGCAGTCCACGGACAGCCCGTACCAAAAGTTTTGGCTACACCTTC
TRBV5-1	.	TRBD1	TRBJ2-4	CASSRGQGLRGIQYF	TGCGCCAGCAGCAGGGGACAGGGTCTGAGAGGGATTCAGTACTTC
TRBV2	.	TRBD1	TRBJ1-6	CASSYTGGRLALHF	TGTGCCAGCAGTTATACAGGGGGGCGACTGGCCCTCCACTTT
TRBV7-2	many	.	TRBJ1-1	CASSSRVSNTEAFF	TGTGCCAGCAGCTCCCGGGTCTCGAACACTGAAGCTTTCTTT
TRBV3-1	many	.	TRBJ2-1	CASSQGPQTYNEQFF	TGTGCCAGCAGCCAAGGTCCACAGACCTACAATGAGCAGTTCTTC
TRBV20-1	.	.	TRBJ2-4	CSARDWRTDPAKNIQYF	TGCAGTGCTAGAGATTGGAGGACAGACCCTGCCAAAAACATTCAGTACTTC
TRBV6-5	few	TRBD2	TRBJ2-1	CATLRSGGLVEQFF	TGTGCCACCCTACGTAGCGGGGGGTTAGTGGAGCAGTTCTTC
TRBV3-1	many	TRBD1	TRBJ1-1	CASSQPQGGTEAFF	TGTGCCAGCAGCCAACCCCAGGGGGGCACTGAAGCTTTCTTT
TRBV24-1	few	.	TRBJ2-7	CATTVLHSYEQYF	TGTGCCACCACGGTACTCCACTCCTACGAGCAGTACTTC
TRBV6-6	many	TRBD1	TRBJ1-1	CASSLGQLNTEAFF	TGTGCCAGCAGCCTGGGACAGCTGAACACTGAAGCTTTCTTT
TRBV6-5	.	.	TRBJ2-5	CASHETSETQYF	TGTGCCAGCCATGAAACAAGTGAGACCCAGTACTTC
TRBV6-5	few	.	TRBJ1-5	CASSPGTSGGQPQHF	TGTGCCAGCAGTCCCGGGACATCGGGAGGCCAGCCCCAGCATTTT
TRBV5-1	few	TRBD1	TRBJ1-2	CASPDRERTGYGYTF	TGCGCCAGCCCCGACAGGGAGCGGACGGGGTATGGCTACACCTTC
TRBV12-3/TRBV12-4	many	.	TRBJ2-7	CASSRDSAYEQYF	TGTGCCAGCAGCCGTGACAGCGCCTACGAGCAGTACTTC
TRBV5-6	many	TRBD1	TRBJ1-2	CASSRYYRGPGYTF	TGTGCCAGCAGCAGATACTACAGGGGGCCTGGCTACACCTTC
TRBV6-5	.	TRBD2	TRBJ2-1	CASSSDSGGDYNEQFF	TGTGCCAGCAGTTCCGATAGCGGGGGGGACTACAATGAGCAGTTCTTC
TRBV19	.	.	TRBJ2-7	CASSMREYSYEQYF	TGTGCCAGTAGTATGAGGGAATATTCCTACGAGCAGTACTTC
TRBV6-5	many	.	TRBJ1-1	CASSDGRSGGEAFF	TGTGCCAGCAGCGACGGACGGTCTGGCGGGGAAGCTTTCTTT
TRBV29-1	.	.	TRBJ2-2	CSVDFLRINTGELFF	TGCAGCGTTGATTTCTTGAGAATAAACACCGGGGAGCTGTTTTTT
TRBV6-2/TRBV6-3	.	.	TRBJ1-5	CASSPQTSNQPQHF	TGTGCCAGCAGCCCCCAAACAAGCAATCAGCCCCAGCATTTT
TRBV6-2/TRBV6-3	few	.	TRBJ2-3	CASSFLSPPTDTQYF	TGTGCCAGCAGTTTCCTCTCCCCTCCAACAGATACGCAGTATTTT
TRBV7-9	.	TRBD2	TRBJ2-3	CASSSSLAGADTQYF	TGTGCCAGCAGCTCCTCGCTAGCGGGGGCTGATACGCAGTATTTT
TRBV19	few	.	TRBJ2-3	CASRYSGPTDTQYF	TGTGCCAGTAGGTATAGCGGACCGACAGATACGCAGTATTTT
TRBV6-6	.	TRBD2	TRBJ2-2	CASRGGSANTGELFF	TGTGCCAGCCGCGGGGGGAGCGCGAACACCGGGGAGCTGTTTTTT
TRBV5-1	many	.	TRBJ2-1	CASSLVEGSGYNEQFF	TGCGCCAGCAGCTTGGTGGAGGGGTCGGGGTACAATGAGCAGTTCTTC
TRBV7-9	many	.	TRBJ2-5	CASSQTEFKETQYF	TGTGCCAGCAGCCAGACAGAGTTTAAAGAGACCCAGTACTTC